The next 31 T cell receptor beta chains were all read from a single sample in a study of T-cell reconstitution after alpha-beta-depleted transplantation in children. The authors prepared the TCRbeta library with unique molecular identifiers. TCRdb recomputed calls from the PCR reads with MiXCR, one row per CDR3 protein. The sample has about 500,000 distinct CDR3 sequences, around a third seen once. This sample comprised PBMCs from the stem cell graft donor, obtained from the stem cell graft. Receptor source: a human donor who donated a stem cell graft to a child with aplastic anemia.

The chain recombines TRBV19 with TRBJ2-1, with D possibly being TRBD2 (6 bases). CDR3 length equals 17 residues. The V gene lost 5 bases and the J gene lost 7 bases, with 24 bases spanning the gap. Per germline, CDR1 LNHDA and CDR2 SQIVND (reference sequence). CDR3 region: CASSAGGAATRVNEQFF. The CDR3 DNA is TGTGCCAGTAGTGCCGGGGGAGCGGCCACCAGGGTTAATGAGCAGTTCTTC.

This clonotype was detected a few times. This rearrangement joins TRBV28 to TRBJ1-2; 7 positions match TRBD1. Unmatched junction bases numbered 7, after V lost 7 bases and J lost 8 bases. CDR1 MDHEN and CDR2 SYDVKM come from the germline V gene. The CDR3 runs 12 residues. CDR3 sequence (DNA): TGTGCCAGCACCGACAGGGCCGGAGGCTACACCTTC. It is translated as CASTDRAGGYTF.

V and J are TRBV7-3 and TRBJ2-1, with TRBD1 matching 8 bases. J was trimmed by 5 bases and V by 5 bases; bases with no gene match: 8. The germline V gene has CDR1 SGHTA and CDR2 FQGTGA. This CDR3 region has 15 residues. The CDR3 region is CASSRWTGMNNEQFF. As DNA, the CDR3 is TGTGCCAGCAGCAGGTGGACAGGGATGAACAATGAGCAGTTCTTC.

A few counts support this clonotype. The junction departs from germline at one end; a sequencing error may be responsible. The gene calls are TRBV6-2 or TRBV6-3 and TRBJ2-1, with D perhaps TRBD1 (6 bases). Per germline, CDR1 MNHEY and CDR2 SVGEGT. The CDR3 runs to 16 residues. CDR3 nucleotide sequence: TGTGCCAGCAGTTACAAGTTGGCAGGGGAAGGCAATGTGCAGTTCTTC. Its translation is CASSYKLAGEGNVQFF.

J is TRBJ2-1 and V is TRBV7-9; no clear D. Trimming took 5 bases from V and 4 from J, leaving 18 bases between them. CDR3 length: 16 amino acids. From germline, CDR1 is SEHNR and CDR2 FQNEAQ (reference sequence). The CDR3 coding sequence is TGTGCCAGCAGCAACGTCCAAGTTAATACATACAATGAGCAGTTCTTC. It is translated as CASSNVQVNTYNEQFF.

The CDR3 region is CASSVGGQGLETQYF. The DNA for the CDR3 is TGTGCCAGCAGCGTAGGCGGACAGGGTTTGGAGACCCAGTACTTC. The chain links TRBV9 to TRBJ2-5; 8 bases map to TRBD1. J was trimmed by 5 bases and V by 0 bases; bases with no gene match: 6. This CDR3 region has 15 residues. Germline assignment: CDR1 SGDLS and CDR2 YYNGEE.

Concerning this clonotype itself: Sequence at one end of the junction differs from germline and may be a read error. V is TRBV12-3 or TRBV12-4 and J is TRBJ1-4, with D possibly TRBD1 on 5 matching bases. This CDR3 region has 12 residues. The CDR3, as DNA: TGTGCCAGCAGTTTAGCGCTGGGCAGGGTGCTTTTT. It codes for CASSLALGRVLF.

This clonotype was counted between two and nine times. The rearrangement links TRBV12-3 or TRBV12-4 to TRBJ2-1; maybe TRBD2 (6 bases). The CDR3 extends over 13 amino acids. V dropped 6 bases and J dropped 5 bases, with 11 bases sitting between them. The CDR3 DNA reads as TGTGCCAGCAGCCCGGGACTCCACAATGAGCAGTTCTTC. It specifies CASSPGLHNEQFF.

This clonotype appeared a few times. CDR3 DNA sequence: TGTGCCTGGAGTTCGTTACAGGCTCCCAATCAGCCCCAGCATTTT. Protein: CAWSSLQAPNQPQHF. The V gene is TRBV30, the J gene TRBJ1-5; the D gene is possibly TRBD1 (5 bases). CDR3 length: 15 residues. Germline values: CDR1 GTSNPN, CDR2 SVGIG (reference sequence). Trimming left V 2 bases short and J 3 bases short, with 14 bases between.

This clonotype showed up just a few times. V and J are TRBV5-1 and TRBJ2-1; a possible D gene is TRBD2 (5 bases). CDR3 size: 15 residues. Trimming removed 2 bases at V and 8 bases at J, with 17 bases between. Germline CDR1 and CDR2: SGHRS and YFSETQ. The CDR3 spells CASSLPTGSGDEQFF. The CDR3, as DNA: TGCGCCAGCAGCTTACCCACGGGGAGTGGGGATGAGCAGTTCTTC. The full variable domain, its missing parts supplied by reference TRBV5-1 and TRBJ2-1, is KAGVTQTPRYLIKTRGQQVTLSCSPISGHRSVSWYQQTPGQGLQFLFEYFSETQRNKGNFPGRFSGRQFSNSRSEMNVSTLELGDSALYLCASSLPTGSGDEQFFGPGTRLTVL.

The chain is built from TRBV6-2 or TRBV6-3 and TRBJ2-5; D gene ambiguous. The CDR3 sequence is 13 residues long. Trimming stripped 2 bases from V and 5 bases from J, with 9 bases between. Germline-derived CDR1 and CDR2 are MNHEY and SVGEGT. The CDR3 loop reads CASSYGITETQYF. CDR3 nucleotides: TGTGCCAGCAGTTACGGCATTACGGAGACCCAGTACTTC.

This clonotype was recorded a few times. DNA for the CDR3: TGTGCCAGCAGCTTATTCACCAGTATGGGGGAGCAGTACTTC. Residues: CASSLFTSMGEQYF. This chain uses TRBV11-2 with TRBJ2-7; D unresolved. Trimming left V 2 bases short and J 7 bases short, with 15 bases between. This CDR3 contains 14 residues. From germline, CDR1 is SGHAT and CDR2 FQNNGV.

The chain has TRBV11-2 and TRBJ2-5, with 14 positions matching TRBD2. V dropped 1 base and J dropped 2; count of bases not matched to a gene: 12. CDR1 is SGHAT, CDR2 FQNNGV, per germline. The CDR3 runs 20 residues. The CDR3 bases are TGTGCCAGCAGCTTAGGACGGGGACTAGCGGGAGTCCCGAGGCAAGAGACCCAGTACTTC. This sequence encodes CASSLGRGLAGVPRQETQYF.

This sequence joins TRBV5-1 and TRBJ2-4, with 8 nucleotides matching TRBD2. Per germline, CDR1 SGHRS and CDR2 YFSETQ. The CDR3 runs 15 residues. The V and J ends lost 5 bases and 1 base, in that order; junction bases with no gene match: 5. CDR3: CASSPRLAAKNIQYF. The CDR3 DNA follows: TGCGCCAGCAGTCCCCGACTAGCGGCCAAAAACATTCAGTACTTC.

This chain connects TRBV18 to TRBJ2-5; TRBD1 or TRBD2 may be the D gene (5 bases each). Trimming cost V 1 base and J 4 bases, with 10 bases left between them. The CDR3 consists of 14 residues. Germline CDR1 and CDR2: KGHSH and LQKENI. CDR3 amino acids: CASSPRDLPETQYF. The CDR3 bases are TGTGCCAGCTCACCACGGGACCTCCCAGAGACCCAGTACTTC.

This clonotype was counted only a few times. The rearrangement joins TRBV20-1 to TRBJ2-1; D may be TRBD1 (5 bases). Germline values: CDR1 DFQATT, CDR2 SNEGSKA (reference sequence). V was trimmed by 6 bases and J by 0 bases, leaving 15 bases between them. This CDR3 contains 15 residues. CDR3 sequence reads: CSATGWGISYNEQFF. CDR3 coding DNA: TGCAGTGCAACAGGATGGGGCATCTCCTACAATGAGCAGTTCTTC.

V usage is TRBV6-2 or TRBV6-3 and J usage is TRBJ2-2; tentative D call: TRBD2 (5 bases). Trimming took 10 bases from V and 3 from J, leaving 18 bases between them. The germline gives CDR1 MNHEY, CDR2 SVGEGT. The CDR3 sequence is 15 residues long. The CDR3 protein is CATERDPSHTGELFF. The CDR3 region has the DNA TGTGCCACCGAGAGGGATCCTAGCCACACCGGGGAGCTGTTTTTT.

This sequence joins TRBV5-1 and TRBJ2-7, with 7 bases aligning to TRBD2. CDR1 and CDR2 (germline): SGHRS, YFSETQ. The trim removed 1 base at V and 13 bases at J, leaving 11 bases unmatched. The CDR3 length is 13 residues. For the CDR3, the DNA is TGCGCCAGCAGCTTGACGGGGGGATCTCCCCTATACGTC. Translated, it gives CASSLTGGSPLYV.

V gene TRBV15 combines with J gene TRBJ1-1; D is ambiguous. Germline values: CDR1 LNHNV, CDR2 YYDKDF (reference sequence). V gave up 0 bases and J gave up 8 bases, with 13 bases separating them. This CDR3 comprises 14 residues. Here the CDR3 reads CATSRERATAEAFF. The CDR3 DNA reads TGTGCCACCAGCAGAGAACGAGCAACGGCCGAAGCTTTCTTT.

The V call is TRBV6-5, the J call TRBJ2-3; D uncertain. This CDR3 spans 14 amino acids. Germline V lookup: CDR1 MNHEY, CDR2 SVGAGI. V lost 4 bases and J lost 7, with 15 bases in between. This chain's CDR3 is CASSSPEKRNTQYF. The CDR3 DNA reads TGTGCCAGCAGTTCCCCAGAAAAGAGGAATACGCAGTATTTT.

This clonotype occurred a few times. The chain is built from TRBV6-5 and TRBJ2-1; no clear D. V lost 2 bases and J 8 bases, leaving 7 bases between the germline ends. The germline gives CDR1 MNHEY, CDR2 SVGAGI. The CDR3 has 12 residues. The CDR3 protein is CASSYGWDEQFF. CDR3 sequence (DNA): TGTGCCAGCAGTTACGGGTGGGATGAGCAGTTCTTC.

V is TRBV5-1 and J is TRBJ2-1; D unresolved. Germline V gene sequence: CDR1 SGHRS, CDR2 YFSETQ. This CDR3 has 14 residues. V lost 0 bases to trimming and J lost 6 bases, with 10 bases between them. In nucleotides, the CDR3 is TGCGCCAGCAGCTTGGGGGGTGGAACCAATGAGCAGTTCTTC. Translating it yields CASSLGGGTNEQFF. The entire variable domain, with the rest obtained from reference TRBV5-1 and TRBJ2-1, is as follows: KAGVTQTPRYLIKTRGQQVTLSCSPISGHRSVSWYQQTPGQGLQFLFEYFSETQRNKGNFPGRFSGRQFSNSRSEMNVSTLELGDSALYLCASSLGGGTNEQFFGPGTRLTVL.

The genes are TRBV11-2 and TRBJ2-1; D gene uncertain. From germline, CDR1 is SGHAT and CDR2 FQNNGV. The CDR3 contains 15 residues. With 5 bases removed from V and 1 base from J, the gap between germline ends came to 12 bases. This chain's CDR3 is CASSPDLGSYNEQFF. CDR3 nucleotide sequence: TGTGCCAGCAGCCCCGACTTGGGATCCTACAATGAGCAGTTCTTC.

This clonotype was counted only a few times. The V gene is TRBV5-1, the J gene TRBJ2-5; D remains unclear. The CDR3 is made up of 13 amino acids. Trimming shortened V by 2 bases and J by 2 bases, and 7 bases separated the two germline ends. The germline gives CDR1 SGHRS, CDR2 YFSETQ. CDR3 in amino acids: CASSFTVQETQYF. The CDR3 DNA reads TGCGCCAGCAGCTTTACAGTTCAAGAGACCCAGTACTTC. The full variable domain, completed using reference TRBV5-1 and TRBJ2-5, is KAGVTQTPRYLIKTRGQQVTLSCSPISGHRSVSWYQQTPGQGLQFLFEYFSETQRNKGNFPGRFSGRQFSNSRSEMNVSTLELGDSALYLCASSFTVQETQYFGPGTRLLVL.

V is TRBV4-2 and J is TRBJ2-3, with 12 bases lining up with TRBD1. After removal of 3 bases from V and 4 bases from J, the junction contained 8 bases not matched to a gene. The CDR3 spans 17 residues. Germline CDR1 and CDR2: LGHNA and YNFKEQ. The CDR3: CASSQPKGQGASDTQYF. As DNA, the CDR3 is TGTGCCAGCAGCCAGCCGAAGGGACAGGGGGCGTCAGATACGCAGTATTTT.

The chain recombines TRBV6-5 with TRBJ2-3; 9 nucleotides agree with TRBD2. The V segment lost 0 bases and the J segment 4 bases; nucleotides outside the gene matches: 5. The CDR3 has 16 residues. Per the germline V gene, CDR1 is MNHEY and CDR2 is SVGAGI. The CDR3 spells CASSYSAGGSSDTQYF. CDR3 DNA sequence: TGTGCCAGCAGTTACTCGGCGGGAGGGTCGTCAGATACGCAGTATTTT.

The gene calls are TRBV20-1 and TRBJ1-1; D is ambiguous. There are 12 residues in the CDR3. CDR1 DFQATT and CDR2 SNEGSKA come from the germline V gene (reference sequence). Trimming took 4 bases from V and 5 from J, leaving 11 bases between them. For the CDR3, the DNA is TGCAGTGCTAAGCAACAGACGACTGAAGCTTTCTTT. It is translated as CSAKQQTTEAFF.

This clonotype was detected a few times. The chain links TRBV12-3 or TRBV12-4 to TRBJ1-6; 7 nucleotides line up with TRBD1. The CDR3 contains 15 residues. V shed 6 bases, J shed 5 bases, and the junction held 7 bases outside the gene matches. CDR3 loop: CASRFRGTDNSPLHF. As DNA, the CDR3 is TGTGCCAGCAGATTCAGGGGGACGGATAATTCACCCCTCCACTTT.

V usage is TRBV13 and J usage is TRBJ1-1; 7 bases match TRBD1. CDR3 size: 16 residues. V gave up 5 bases and J gave up 3 bases; unmatched junction bases: 12. Germline V gives CDR1 PRHDT, CDR2 FYEKMQ (reference sequence). The CDR3 protein is CASSRYSEGADTEAFF. As DNA, the CDR3 is TGTGCCAGCAGCCGATACTCTGAGGGGGCGGACACTGAAGCTTTCTTT. The variable domain in full, completed from reference TRBV13 and TRBJ1-1, reads AAGVIQSPRHLIKEKRETATLKCYPIPRHDTVYWYQQGPGQDPQFLISFYEKMQSDKGSIPDRFSAQQFSDYHSELNMSSLELGDSALYFCASSRYSEGADTEAFFGQGTRLTVV.

In its sample, this clonotype was seen a few times. The chain links TRBV20-1 to TRBJ1-1; D unclear. The V gene's germline CDR1 is DFQATT and CDR2 SNEGSKA (reference sequence). V dropped 4 bases and J dropped 3 bases, with 6 bases sitting between them. This CDR3 is 11 amino acids long. CDR3 DNA: TGCAGTGCTAACCGGGACACTGAAGCTTTCTTT. Protein: CSANRDTEAFF.

The chain uses TRBV29-1 and TRBJ2-1; D is undetermined. Germline CDR1 SQVTM, CDR2 ANQGSEA. The CDR3 has 12 amino acids. With 8 bases removed from V and 9 bases from J, the gap between germline ends came to 17 bases. CDR3 nucleotides: TGCAGCTCAGCCCATCCCGTCTTTGAGCAGTTCTTC. Amino acids: CSSAHPVFEQFF.